This T cell receptor beta chain was obtained from a study of identical twins. Using its own MiXCR run on the 5' RACE reads, TCRdb lists one record per CDR3 protein. The sample records about 290,000 distinct CDR3 sequences, roughly 8.6% being singletons. Findings of the study overall: There was an excess of low generation probability in the out-of-frame alpha sequences that twins shared.

A word on this clonotype: Its antigen is not identified.

Germline lookup yields CDR1 LGHNA and CDR2 YNFKEQ. The V end was cut by 0 bases, the J end by 6 bases, with 11 bases between. CDR3 size: 15 residues. The same data also contributed to another study, on yellow fever vaccine responses in identical twins.

Source material: CD8+ T cells sorted from blood. This clonotype was obtained from a woman under 30 in good health. The V gene is TRBV4-2, the J gene TRBJ1-4; D gene unclear. CDR3 residues: CASSQEGAADEKLFF. CDR3 DNA: TGTGCCAGCAGCCAAGAGGGCGCCGCGGATGAAAAACTGTTTTTT.